This TCR beta chain was recovered during a study of blood T cell repertoires in COVID-19. Study at large: The analysed material was cDNA or gDNA that came from T cells, B-cell-depleted T cells, or PBMCs.

The V and J ends lost 7 bases and 0 bases respectively, with 12 bases between them. This CDR3 comprises 13 residues. Germline V gene sequence: CDR1 SQVTM, CDR2 ANQGSEA. Per the authors' pipeline: Reference gene primer amplification in the assay estimated nucleated cell counts. Only in-frame clones appear in the TCRdb table, and some are missing; sequencing was by immunoSEQ multiplex PCR. V and J calls and clone size are given by that table; D and trimming were obtained from the DNA. The table records almost 45,000 clones, 73% of them present only once. The sample was peripheral blood. This TCR derives from a man at least 80 years old with acute or convalescent COVID-19. The chain carries TRBV29-1 and TRBJ1-1; a weak D match, TRBD1 (6 bases). The CDR3 DNA reads as TGCAGCGGTCGTGGGGGCTTGAACACTGAAGCTTTCTTT. Translated: CSGRGGLNTEAFF.